The 8 T cell receptor beta chains listed next were all sequenced from one sample in a study of immune cell composition in non-small cell lung cancer. Normal lung was sampled as far from the tumour as possible, at least 3 cm. Profiled with immunoSEQ multiplex PCR; TCRdb holds only in-frame clones, not every one. The table shows about 3,300 clones, with over 60% occurring only once. Sequencing input: non-adjacent lung tissue. The receptors here all came from a human donor with non-small cell lung cancer.

This clone was detected only a few times. The chain employs TRBV28 and TRBJ2-5; no reliable D call. The CDR3 consists of 15 residues. Germline CDR1 and CDR2: MDHEN and SYDVKM. The V end lost 1 base, the J end lost 3 bases, and 12 bases lay between the germline ends. CDR3 in amino acids: CASSLSRGRKETQYF. The CDR3 coding sequence is TGTGCCAGCAGTTTATCCCGCGGCAGGAAAGAGACCCAGTACTTC.

The chain joins TRBV25-1 to TRBJ2-7, with TRBD2 identical over 12 bases. Germline V gene lookup returns CDR1 MGHDK and CDR2 SYGVNS. After removal of 6 bases from V and 0 bases from J, the junction contained 3 bases not matched to a gene. The CDR3 has 15 residues. CDR3 coding DNA: TGTGCCAGCAGGGGGACTAGCGGGTTCTCCTACGAGCAGTACTTC. Its translation: CASRGTSGFSYEQYF.

The rearrangement uses TRBV4-2 and TRBJ1-5; D is uncertain. With 1 base removed from V and 5 bases from J, the gap between germline ends came to 6 bases. The CDR3 extends over 13 amino acids. Germline CDR1 reads LGHNA; CDR2 reads YNFKEQ. In DNA, the CDR3 is TGTGCCAGCAGCCAAGGACGGGATCAGCCCCAGCATTTT. This encodes CASSQGRDQPQHF.

The chain couples TRBV7-3 to TRBJ2-1; D possibly matches TRBD1 or TRBD2 (7 bases each). Trimming took off 6 bases at V and 9 bases at J, with 21 bases between the two ends. The V gene's germline CDR1 is SGHTA and CDR2 FQGTGA. This CDR3 has 15 amino acids. CDR3 sequence: CASSLGGGSSGEQFF. The CDR3 bases are TGTGCCAGCAGTCTAGGGGGCGGGAGTAGCGGTGAGCAGTTCTTC. Supplemented by reference TRBV7-3 and TRBJ2-1, the full variable domain reads GAGVSQTPSNKVTEKGKYVELRCDPISGHTALYWYRQSLGQGPEFLIYFQGTGAADDSGLPNDRFFAVRPEGSVSTLKIQRTERGDSAVYLCASSLGGGSSGEQFFGPGTRLTVL.

By proportion, this clone is large. Written as DNA, the CDR3 is TGCGCCAGCAGCTTGGACACAGATACGCAGTATTTT. This translates into CASSLDTDTQYF. The chain combines TRBV5-1 with TRBJ2-3; no reliable D call. Looked up from germline, CDR1 is SGHRS and CDR2 is YFSETQ. Trimming pared 0 bases from V and 2 bases from J, leaving 1 base between. The CDR3 is 12 amino acids.

This rearrangement joins TRBV6-1 to TRBJ2-6; D is unclear. The germline V gene has CDR1 MNHNS and CDR2 SASEGT. This CDR3 spans 15 amino acids. Trimming took 4 bases from V and 0 from J, leaving 7 bases between them. The CDR3 nucleotides read TGTGCCAGCAGTGCCTTCTACTCTGGGGCCAACGTCCTGACTTTC. This gives the protein CASSAFYSGANVLTF.

The chain uses TRBV28 and TRBJ2-1; TRBD2 aligns across 9 bases. The germline CDR1 and CDR2 sequences are MDHEN and SYDVKM. CDR3 length: 15 amino acids. V dropped 5 bases and J dropped 2; count of bases not matched to a gene: 4. In DNA form, the CDR3 reads TGTGCCAGCAGTCGCGGGGGGGAAACCTACAATGAGCAGTTCTTC. It encodes CASSRGGETYNEQFF.

The gene calls are TRBV30 and TRBJ2-7; no definite D call. Germline CDR1 GTSNPN, CDR2 SVGIG (reference sequence). CDR3 length: 12 residues. Between the trimmed V and J ends, which lost 5 bases and 1 base, there was a span of 9 bases. CDR3 DNA: TGTGCCTGGGAGAGAGGATCCTACGAGCAGTACTTC. Encoded protein: CAWERGSYEQYF.